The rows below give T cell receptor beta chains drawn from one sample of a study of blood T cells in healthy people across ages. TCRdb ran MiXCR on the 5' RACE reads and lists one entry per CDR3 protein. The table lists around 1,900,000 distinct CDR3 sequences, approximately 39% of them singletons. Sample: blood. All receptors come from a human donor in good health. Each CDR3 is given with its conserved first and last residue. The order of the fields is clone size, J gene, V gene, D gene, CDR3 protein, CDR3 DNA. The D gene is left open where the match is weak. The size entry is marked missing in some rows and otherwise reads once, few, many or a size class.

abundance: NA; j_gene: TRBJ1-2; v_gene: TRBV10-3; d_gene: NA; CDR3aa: CAISDIEGALGGYTF; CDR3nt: TGTGCCATCAGTGATATCGAAGGGGCGTTGGGTGGCTACACCTTC
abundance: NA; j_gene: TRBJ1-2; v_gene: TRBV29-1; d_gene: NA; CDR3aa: CSVSMWDLDGYTF; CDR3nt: TGCAGCGTGTCAATGTGGGACCTTGATGGCTACACCTTC
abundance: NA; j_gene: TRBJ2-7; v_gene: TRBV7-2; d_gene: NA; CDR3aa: CASSLSPGLLEQYF; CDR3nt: TGTGCCAGCAGCTTATCCCCAGGGCTCCTGGAGCAGTACTTC
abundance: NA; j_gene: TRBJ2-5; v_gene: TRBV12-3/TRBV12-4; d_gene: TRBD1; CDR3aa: CASSNDRTGEFETQYF; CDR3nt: TGTGCCAGCAGTAACGATCGGACAGGGGAGTTTGAGACCCAGTACTTC
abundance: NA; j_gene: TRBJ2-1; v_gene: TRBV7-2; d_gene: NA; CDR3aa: CASSLGGSGTYNEQFF; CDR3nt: TGTGCCAGCAGCCTAGGTGGGAGTGGGACCTACAATGAGCAGTTCTTC
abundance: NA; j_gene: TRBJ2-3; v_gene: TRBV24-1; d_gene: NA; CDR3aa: CATSDLGPGVADTQYF; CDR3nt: TGTGCCACCAGTGATTTAGGGCCCGGTGTCGCGGATACGCAGTATTTT
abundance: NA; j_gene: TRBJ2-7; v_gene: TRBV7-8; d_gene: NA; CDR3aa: CASSLVKDYLQYEQYF; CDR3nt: TGTGCCAGCAGCTTAGTTAAAGACTATCTCCAATACGAGCAGTACTTC
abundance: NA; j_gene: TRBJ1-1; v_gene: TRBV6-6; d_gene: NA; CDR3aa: CAVRGPPRNTEAFF; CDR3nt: TGTGCCGTTCGAGGGCCTCCCCGGAACACTGAAGCTTTCTTT
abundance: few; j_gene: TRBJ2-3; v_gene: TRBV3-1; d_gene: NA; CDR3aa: CVSSQVHSTDTQCF; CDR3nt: TGTGTCAGCAGCCAAGTTCATAGCACAGATACGCAGTGTTTT
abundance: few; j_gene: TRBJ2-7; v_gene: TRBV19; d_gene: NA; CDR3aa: CASSKSGGHEQYF; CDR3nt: TGTGCCAGTAGTAAGTCTGGTGGCCACGAGCAGTACTTC
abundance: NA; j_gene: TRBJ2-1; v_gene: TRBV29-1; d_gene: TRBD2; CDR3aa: CSVELAGLPYNEQFF; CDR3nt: TGCAGTGTTGAACTAGCGGGGCTCCCCTACAATGAGCAGTTCTTC
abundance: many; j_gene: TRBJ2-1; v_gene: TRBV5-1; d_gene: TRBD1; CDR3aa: CASSPRTGSTYNEQFF; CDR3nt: TGCGCCAGCAGCCCGAGGACAGGGAGCACCTACAATGAGCAGTTCTTC
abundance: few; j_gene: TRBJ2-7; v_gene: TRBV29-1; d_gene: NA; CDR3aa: CSVEDEAYEQYF; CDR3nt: TGCAGCGTTGAAGATGAGGCCTACGAGCAGTACTTC
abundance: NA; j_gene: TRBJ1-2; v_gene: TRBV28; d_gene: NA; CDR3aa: CASSLSAQAIYGYTF; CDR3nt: TGTGCCAGCAGTTTATCGGCACAGGCAATCTATGGCTACACCTTC
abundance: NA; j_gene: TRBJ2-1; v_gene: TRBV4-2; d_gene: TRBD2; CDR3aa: CASSLLAGEATNEQFF; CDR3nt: TGTGCCAGCAGCTTATTAGCGGGGGAAGCGACCAATGAGCAGTTCTTC
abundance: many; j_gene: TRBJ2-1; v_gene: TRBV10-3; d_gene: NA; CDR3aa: CAILGSSYNEQFF; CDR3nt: TGTGCCATACTAGGGAGCTCCTACAATGAGCAGTTCTTC
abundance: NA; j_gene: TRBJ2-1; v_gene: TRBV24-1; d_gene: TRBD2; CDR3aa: CATSDFGTSGANNEQFF; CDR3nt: TGTGCCACCAGTGATTTCGGCACTAGCGGGGCCAACAATGAGCAGTTCTTC
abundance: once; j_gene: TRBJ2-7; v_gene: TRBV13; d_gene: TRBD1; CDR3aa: CASSGDRGDDEQYF; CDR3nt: TGTGCCAGCAGCGGGGACAGGGGCGACGACGAGCAGTACTTC
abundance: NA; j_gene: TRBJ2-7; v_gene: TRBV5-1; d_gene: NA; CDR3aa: CASSFESQSAEQYF; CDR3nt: TGCGCCAGCAGCTTCGAGTCACAGTCGGCCGAGCAGTACTTC
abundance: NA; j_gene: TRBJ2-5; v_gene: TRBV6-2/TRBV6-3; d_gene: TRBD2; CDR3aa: CASSAGGHSETQYF; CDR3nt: TGTGCCAGCTCAGCGGGGGGGCATTCGGAGACCCAGTACTTC
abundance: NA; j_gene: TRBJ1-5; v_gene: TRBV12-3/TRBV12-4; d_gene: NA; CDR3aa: CASRRSAEGQPQHF; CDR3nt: TGTGCCAGCAGACGATCGGCGGAAGGTCAGCCCCAGCATTTT